The 26 T cell receptor beta chains below come from one sample, sequenced in a study of shared T cell receptors in the human thymus. Clones were sequenced by immunoSEQ multiplex PCR, and TCRdb holds only the in-frame ones, with some missing. This sample has just under 550,000 clones; around 82% occur once, and the top ten carry about 0.014%. The sample was also linked to a second study, of human thymus T cells.

What was sequenced was thymocytes. All receptors come from a boy under three years old with a congenital heart defect.

The rearrangement joins TRBV27 to TRBJ2-3, with D unclear. Trimming cost V 7 bases and J 3 bases, with 14 bases left between them. This CDR3 is built from 14 residues. CDR1 is MNHEY and CDR2 is SMNVEV in the germline V gene (reference sequence). The CDR3 protein is CASTPTRATDTQYF. The CDR3 DNA sequence: TGTGCCAGCACCCCCACTCGAGCGACAGATACGCAGTATTTT.

J is TRBJ1-4 and V is TRBV28, with D possibly matching TRBD1 (5 bases). V was clipped by 7 bases and J by 7 bases, with 19 bases between them. The CDR3 has 15 residues. Germline V gene sequence: CDR1 MDHEN, CDR2 SYDVKM. CDR3 sequence: CASTSGGGYGEKLFF. In DNA, the CDR3 is TGTGCCAGCACATCCGGGGGGGGGTACGGTGAAAAACTGTTTTTT.

The V gene is TRBV14, the J gene TRBJ2-7, with TRBD1 identical over 11 bases. This CDR3 spans 16 amino acids. Germline loops: CDR1 SGHDN, CDR2 FVKESK. V lost 4 bases to trimming and J lost 3 bases; unmatched junction nucleotides: 8. This CDR3 is CASSPSWDRGSYEQYF. The CDR3 coding sequence is TGTGCCAGCAGCCCTTCCTGGGACAGGGGGAGCTACGAGCAGTACTTC.

This rearrangement joins TRBV25-1 to TRBJ1-6; D is uncertain. This CDR3 has 14 residues. Germline V CDR1 and CDR2: MGHDK, SYGVNS. The germline V and J ends were trimmed by 6 bases and 6 bases, with 12 bases remaining between them. CDR3 DNA: TGTGCCAGCAGCTATGACAATCTTAATTCACCCCTCCACTTT. It translates to CASSYDNLNSPLHF.

The V and J genes are TRBV28 and TRBJ2-1; 11 bases align to TRBD2. The CDR3 sequence is 18 residues long. J lost 10 bases, V lost 3 bases, and 17 bases had no gene match. CDR1 is MDHEN, CDR2 SYDVKM, per germline. The CDR3 reads CASSLARGGTSGRVEQFF. The CDR3 region has the DNA TGTGCCAGCAGTTTGGCCAGGGGAGGGACTAGCGGCCGCGTGGAGCAGTTCTTC.

The chain recombines TRBV12-5 with TRBJ2-1; D possibly corresponds to TRBD1 (7 bases). The V gene lost 0 bases and the J gene lost 2 bases, with 17 bases spanning the gap. The CDR3 has 18 amino acids. Germline CDR1 LGHNT, CDR2 FRNRAP. CDR3 loop: CASGLVRGRGRPYNEQFF. The CDR3 DNA reads TGTGCTAGTGGTTTGGTAAGGGGGCGGGGAAGGCCCTACAATGAGCAGTTCTTC.

The chain carries TRBV5-4 and TRBJ2-7; 9 bases line up with TRBD2. This CDR3 has 15 amino acids. CDR1 is SGHNT and CDR2 is YYREEE in the germline V gene (reference sequence). J was trimmed by 3 bases and V by 4 bases; bases with no gene match: 8. The CDR3 spells CASSIRLAEYYEQYF. The CDR3 bases are TGTGCCAGCAGCATTCGACTAGCGGAGTACTACGAGCAGTACTTC.

The chain uses TRBV7-9 and TRBJ2-1; TRBD2 matches 8 bases. The CDR3 totals 16 residues. Germline V CDR1 and CDR2: SEHNR, FQNEAQ (reference sequence). V trimming: 5 bases; J trimming: 3 bases; junction bases outside the gene matches: 9. The CDR3 loop is CASSLLGLEDYNEQFF. For the CDR3, the DNA is TGTGCCAGCAGCCTATTGGGACTAGAGGACTACAATGAGCAGTTCTTC.

This chain joins TRBV5-1 and TRBJ2-1; weak D call: TRBD2 (6 bases). The CDR3 extends over 18 amino acids. V lost 3 bases, J lost 1 base, and 20 bases lay in between. Per the germline V gene, CDR1 is SGHRS and CDR2 is YFSETQ. In DNA form, the CDR3 reads TGCGCCAGCAGCTGGAGGGGTAAGAAGGCTCGGTCCTACAATGAGCAGTTCTTC. It yields the protein CASSWRGKKARSYNEQFF.

The chain carries TRBV27 and TRBJ2-2, with 13 nucleotides matching TRBD2. CDR1 MNHEY and CDR2 SMNVEV come from the germline V gene (reference sequence). V was clipped by 6 bases and J by 5 bases; unmatched bases: 15. The length of the CDR3 is 19 residues. The CDR3 here is CASSRGQIQTSGRTGELFF. CDR3 bases: TGTGCCAGCAGCCGAGGACAGATTCAGACTAGCGGGAGGACCGGGGAGCTGTTTTTT.

The chain has TRBV5-4 and TRBJ2-7; 11 positions match TRBD2. After removal of 4 bases from V and 0 bases from J, the junction contained 6 bases not matched to a gene. The CDR3 has 16 amino acids. Germline-derived CDR1 and CDR2 are SGHNT and YYREEE (reference sequence). Here the CDR3 DNA reads TGTGCCAGCAGCGGATCTAGCGGGAGGTTCTCCTACGAGCAGTACTTC. It translates to CASSGSSGRFSYEQYF.

The chain joins TRBV14 to TRBJ2-7; 9 nucleotides align to TRBD2. In germline, CDR1 is SGHDN, CDR2 FVKESK. V gave up 4 bases and J gave up 1 base; unmatched junction bases: 8. CDR3 length equals 16 residues. As DNA, the CDR3 is TGTGCCAGCAGCCCCAGGACTAGCGACCGGTCCTACGAGCAGTACTTC. This translates into CASSPRTSDRSYEQYF.

The CDR3 loop reads CSVSIAERESYNEQFF. The CDR3 nucleotides are TGCAGCGTTAGTATAGCGGAGCGGGAATCCTACAATGAGCAGTTCTTC. V and J are TRBV29-1 and TRBJ2-1; 7 nucleotides agree with TRBD2. Trimming took 5 bases from V and 1 from J; bases not matched to a gene: 11. Per germline, CDR1 SQVTM and CDR2 ANQGSEA. The CDR3 is 16 amino acids.

The chain recombines TRBV10-3 with TRBJ1-1; D is possibly TRBD1 (6 bases). The CDR3 sequence is 13 residues long. With 9 bases removed from V and 1 base from J, the gap between germline ends came to 12 bases. CDR1 and CDR2 from the germline V gene are ENHRY and SYGVKD. For the CDR3, the DNA is TGTGCCATGGCCGGGACACAGAACACTGAAGCTTTCTTT. It codes for CAMAGTQNTEAFF.

The chain employs TRBV2 and TRBJ2-1, with D perhaps TRBD1 (5 bases). There are 14 residues in the CDR3. Trimming removed 3 bases from V and 4 bases from J, with 10 bases in between. Germline CDR1 SNHLY, CDR2 FYNNEI. The CDR3 DNA sequence: TGTGCCAGCAGTGAGGGTAGACAGTACAATGAGCAGTTCTTC. Amino acids: CASSEGRQYNEQFF.

This chain connects TRBV5-1 to TRBJ2-1, with TRBD2 matching 13 bases. The length of the CDR3 is 15 residues. The junction had 1 base not matched to a gene; V was cut back by 1 base and J by 6 bases. Germline CDR1 is SGHRS and CDR2 is YFSETQ. The CDR3 nucleotides are TGCGCCAGCAGCTTGACTAGCGGGAGGGGCAATGAGCAGTTCTTC. Its translation: CASSLTSGRGNEQFF.

The chain couples TRBV29-1 to TRBJ2-1; possibly TRBD1 for D (7 bases). The germline V and J ends were trimmed by 7 bases and 1 base, with 14 bases remaining between them. CDR1 SQVTM and CDR2 ANQGSEA come from the germline V gene. This CDR3 has 14 residues. The CDR3 region has the DNA TGCAGCGACGAGACAGGGAGGTCCTACAATGAGCAGTTCTTC. Translated: CSDETGRSYNEQFF.

The chain carries TRBV11-2 and TRBJ2-1; 13 bases are a match to TRBD2. With 5 bases clipped from V and 5 bases from J, the junction kept 3 bases outside the gene matches. CDR1 and CDR2 (germline): SGHAT, FQNNGV. This CDR3 is 15 amino acids long. The CDR3 spells CASSHGLAGDNEQFF. For the CDR3, the DNA is TGTGCCAGCAGCCATGGACTAGCGGGGGACAATGAGCAGTTCTTC.

This chain links TRBV10-2 with TRBJ1-5; TRBD1 agrees at 9 bases. The CDR3 totals 13 residues. Germline CDR1 WSHSY, CDR2 SAAADI. After removal of 10 bases from V and 6 bases from J, the junction contained 7 bases not matched to a gene. In nucleotides, the CDR3 is TGCGCCACCTGGGACAGGGAGGGTCAGCCCCAGCATTTT. Its translation is CATWDREGQPQHF.

This clone was counted only a few times. The chain has TRBV9 and TRBJ2-5, with D possibly being TRBD1 (7 bases). The CDR3 extends over 18 amino acids. The V gene lost 4 bases and the J gene lost 5 bases, with 27 bases spanning the gap. Germline assignment: CDR1 SGDLS and CDR2 YYNGEE. As DNA, the CDR3 is TGTGCCAGCAGCTCTCGAGAGGGAGGACAGGAGAAGGCGGAGACCCAGTACTTC. This gives the protein CASSSREGGQEKAETQYF.

This chain connects TRBV28 to TRBJ2-3, with D tentatively TRBD2 (6 bases). The germline V gene encodes CDR1 MDHEN and CDR2 SYDVKM. Deletions cut 6 bases from V and 6 bases from J, with 13 bases between. The CDR3 is made up of 13 amino acids. The CDR3: CASSPAGLDTQYF. In DNA form, the CDR3 reads TGTGCCAGCAGCCCGGCGGGGCTGGATACGCAGTATTTT.

The V and J genes are TRBV10-2 and TRBJ1-1; 9 nucleotides match TRBD1. Per germline, CDR1 WSHSY and CDR2 SAAADI. This CDR3 comprises 15 residues. J was trimmed by 5 bases and V by 4 bases; bases with no gene match: 8. The CDR3 coding sequence is TGCGCCAGCAGTGGTTCAAGGACAGGGGTTACTGAAGCTTTCTTT. This sequence encodes CASSGSRTGVTEAFF.

The V gene is TRBV27, the J gene TRBJ2-1, with D perhaps matching TRBD2 (6 bases). In germline, CDR1 is MNHEY, CDR2 SMNVEV (reference sequence). The CDR3 has 16 amino acids. V lost 8 bases and J lost 7, with 24 bases in between. Here the CDR3 reads CASDLSFSGGGNEQFF. CDR3 DNA: TGTGCCAGCGACCTGTCTTTCAGCGGAGGAGGGAATGAGCAGTTCTTC.

V usage is TRBV27 and J usage is TRBJ1-5, with 8 bases lining up with TRBD1. V shed 3 bases and J 7 bases; nucleotides not matched to a gene: 5. The CDR3 totals 14 residues. The germline V gene has CDR1 MNHEY and CDR2 SMNVEV (reference sequence). The CDR3 nucleotides are TGTGCCAGCAGTTTCCGACAGGGGCGCCAGCCCCAGCATTTT. Residues: CASSFRQGRQPQHF.

The chain has TRBV4-1 and TRBJ2-1; 7 bases map to TRBD1. The CDR3 runs 15 residues. Trimming cost V 2 bases and J 9 bases; bases outside gene matches: 10. CDR1 and CDR2 (germline): MGHRA, YSYEKL. The CDR3 reads CASSQLLTGPSEQFF. CDR3 in DNA: TGCGCCAGCAGCCAACTACTGACAGGGCCTAGTGAGCAGTTCTTC.

A remark on this clone: The identical CDR3 is also encoded by other nucleotide sequences in the sample. This chain joins TRBV14 and TRBJ2-7, with a tentative D call TRBD2 (6 bases). The CDR3 runs 14 residues. The V and J ends lost 1 base and 2 bases respectively, with 9 bases between them. Germline values: CDR1 SGHDN, CDR2 FVKESK. The CDR3 DNA reads as TGTGCCAGCAGCCAAGCGGGAGAGACCTACGAGCAGTACTTC. This codes for CASSQAGETYEQYF.